This TCR beta chain originates from a study of cytomegalovirus exposure and HLA in healthy donors. Study-level results: What was likely a sequencing artifact was a cluster of highly shared sequence variants. Indistinguishable V segments such as TRBV6-2 and TRBV6-3 were excluded.

CDR1 and CDR2 (germline): MNHEY, SMNVEV (reference sequence). With V trimmed by 3 bases and J by 5 bases, 6 bases remained unmatched. The CDR3 covers 15 residues. PCR used 60 Vbeta primers and 13 Jbeta primers. In the study's own analysis: Later, an analysis found about 80 million unique TCR beta chains, and 10 million to 11 million of these were shared. Assay: immunoSEQ multiplex PCR; the TCRdb copy retains only in-frame clones and omits some. V and J calls and clone size are given by that table; D and trimming were obtained from the DNA. The sample has roughly 150,000 clones, roughly 82% seen once; the top ten hold 6.5% to 7.5%. Concerning this clone itself: Its target is not known.

The chain combines TRBV27 with TRBJ1-5; 8 bases are shared with TRBD1. Sequencing input: PBMCs. The TCR was taken from a woman aged 50 to 60 in good health and CMV-seropositive. The CDR3 spells CASSFRGTGDQPQHF. CDR3 nucleotide sequence: TGTGCCAGCAGTTTCAGGGGGACAGGCGATCAGCCCCAGCATTTT.